The 31 T cell receptor beta chains below all came from one sample that was sequenced in a study of blood T cell repertoires in COVID-19. Sequencing used immunoSEQ multiplex PCR; TCRdb keeps in-frame clones, though not all of them. The sample lists around 16,000 clones; roughly four fifths were seen once. Sequencing input: peripheral blood. Receptors were obtained from an elderly man with active COVID-19.

The chain carries TRBV2 and TRBJ2-2, with 7 bases lining up with TRBD1. Germline V lookup: CDR1 SNHLY, CDR2 FYNNEI. The CDR3 runs to 14 residues. Losses at the gene ends were 9 bases for V and 0 bases for J; bases not matched to a gene: 4. CDR3 sequence reads: CASRQGTNTGELFF. The CDR3 DNA reads as TGTGCCAGTCGACAGGGAACGAACACCGGGGAGCTGTTTTTT.

The J gene is TRBJ1-2, the V gene TRBV28, with TRBD1 matching 8 bases. Looked up from germline, CDR1 is MDHEN and CDR2 is SYDVKM. V lost 5 bases, J lost 1 base, and 6 bases stayed unmatched. The CDR3 has 15 residues. The CDR3 DNA sequence: TGTGCCAGCAGTGCCAGTGACAGGGGTAACTATGGCTACACCTTC. It specifies CASSASDRGNYGYTF.

The chain links TRBV5-1 to TRBJ2-3, with 7 bases identical to TRBD2. In germline, CDR1 is SGHRS, CDR2 YFSETQ. Trimming cost V 5 bases and J 4 bases; bases outside gene matches: 7. This CDR3 is 14 amino acids long. CDR3 protein: CASRAGTTSDTQYF. Here the CDR3 DNA reads TGCGCCAGCAGGGCCGGGACTACCTCAGATACGCAGTATTTT.

The chain employs TRBV25-1 and TRBJ1-4, with D unclear. Germline CDR1 MGHDK, CDR2 SYGVNS. CDR3 size: 15 residues. The ends were cut back, 1 base at V and 8 bases at J, with 14 bases in the middle. CDR3 nucleotide sequence: TGTGCCAGCAGTGAATCGGCGGGTTACGGAGAAAAACTGTTTTTT. This sequence encodes CASSESAGYGEKLFF.

This chain uses TRBV7-2 with TRBJ2-7; TRBD1 matches 9 bases. V lost 5 bases and J lost 0; bases outside the gene matches: 5. The CDR3 covers 15 residues. In germline, CDR1 is SGHTA, CDR2 FQGNSA. The DNA of the CDR3 is TGTGCCAGCAGCGCGACAGGGGGGGCCTCCTACGAGCAGTACTTC. Encoded protein: CASSATGGASYEQYF.

This clone was detected only a few times. The chain recombines TRBV19 with TRBJ2-5, with D perhaps TRBD1 (5 bases). The CDR3 length is 13 residues. Germline V CDR1 and CDR2: LNHDA, SQIVND (reference sequence). With 10 bases removed from V and 7 bases from J, the gap between germline ends came to 19 bases. The CDR3 region is CATAQVGRGTQYF. In DNA form, the CDR3 reads TGTGCCACCGCCCAGGTGGGAAGGGGGACCCAGTACTTC.

The chain is built from TRBV2 and TRBJ2-6; no clear D gene. Germline V gene lookup returns CDR1 SNHLY and CDR2 FYNNEI. V lost 7 bases to trimming and J lost 2 bases, with 6 bases between them. The CDR3 extends over 13 amino acids. The CDR3 region is CASTTPGANVLTF. DNA for the CDR3: TGTGCCAGCACCACACCTGGGGCCAACGTCCTGACTTTC.

This clone was seen a few times. The CDR3 DNA reads TGCAGTGCTAATGACAGGGGCAGCTACACCGGGGAGCTGTTTTTT. Translating gives CSANDRGSYTGELFF. The V and J genes are TRBV20-1 and TRBJ2-2, with TRBD1 identical over 8 bases. The V gene's germline CDR1 is DFQATT and CDR2 SNEGSKA (reference sequence). V lost 4 bases, J lost 3 bases, and 7 bases stayed unmatched. The CDR3 contains 15 residues.

This clone was seen a handful of times. The chain recombines TRBV30 with TRBJ2-7; 9 bases are a match to TRBD1. The germline gives CDR1 GTSNPN, CDR2 SVGIG (reference sequence). V dropped 0 bases and J dropped 3; count of bases not matched to a gene: 3. The CDR3 runs 14 residues. CDR3 coding DNA: TGTGCCTGGAGTGTAAGACAGGGGGTCTACGAGCAGTACTTC. Translating it yields CAWSVRQGVYEQYF.

CDR3 amino acids: CASSQVWTGGYYEQYF. Written as DNA, the CDR3 is TGCGCCAGCAGCCAAGTGTGGACAGGGGGCTACTACGAGCAGTACTTC. The V and J genes are TRBV4-1 and TRBJ2-7, with 11 nucleotides matching TRBD1. The CDR3 runs 16 residues. Germline CDR1 and CDR2: MGHRA and YSYEKL. V trimming: 1 base; J trimming: 3 bases; junction bases outside the gene matches: 5.

This clone was detected only once. This chain joins TRBV7-9 and TRBJ2-1; possible D gene TRBD1, 5 bases. This CDR3 region has 15 residues. The germline CDR1 and CDR2 sequences are SEHNR and FQNEAQ (reference sequence). The V end was cut by 2 bases, the J end by 6 bases, with 14 bases between. The CDR3 reads CASSLTGVSSNEQFF. CDR3 nucleotide sequence: TGTGCCAGCAGCTTAACAGGTGTATCTTCCAATGAGCAGTTCTTC.

V usage is TRBV7-7 and J usage is TRBJ2-7; 8 bases align to TRBD1. After removal of 2 bases from V and 3 bases from J, the junction contained 3 bases not matched to a gene. This CDR3 has 14 amino acids. The V gene's germline CDR1 is SSHAT and CDR2 FNYEAQ (reference sequence). CDR3 DNA sequence: TGTGCCAGCAGCTTAAGGACAGGGAACTACGAGCAGTACTTC. It specifies CASSLRTGNYEQYF.

The CDR3 spells CASSLPSQIQYF. The CDR3 coding sequence is TGTGCCAGCAGTTTACCTTCACAGATTCAGTACTTC. The J gene is TRBJ2-4, the V gene TRBV12-3 or TRBV12-4; D unresolved. CDR3 length: 12 residues. V was trimmed by 2 bases and J by 10 bases, leaving 9 bases between them.

The chain links TRBV6-5 to TRBJ2-5; D possibly corresponds to TRBD1 (6 bases). This CDR3 region has 16 residues. V dropped 0 bases and J dropped 2 bases, with 13 bases sitting between them. CDR1 MNHEY and CDR2 SVGAGI come from the germline V gene. CDR3 in amino acids: CASSYSWDIGQETQYF. For the CDR3, the DNA is TGTGCCAGCAGTTACTCTTGGGACATCGGACAAGAGACCCAGTACTTC.

CDR3 in amino acids: CASSLAREGRNEQFF. CDR3 in DNA: TGTGCCAGCAGCTTAGCACGGGAGGGCCGCAATGAGCAGTTCTTC. The chain is built from TRBV7-9 and TRBJ2-1, with TRBD2 matching over 8 bases. Germline V gene data show CDR1 as SEHNR and CDR2 as FQNEAQ (reference sequence). This CDR3 contains 15 residues. Trimming cost V 0 bases and J 6 bases; bases outside gene matches: 4.

The chain couples TRBV18 to TRBJ2-5; 7 nucleotides agree with TRBD1. The ends lost 1 base at V and 2 bases at J; junction bases unmatched: 1. The V gene's germline CDR1 is KGHSH and CDR2 LQKENI. The CDR3 loop spans 14 amino acids. The CDR3 DNA is TGTGCCAGCTCACCACAGGGGGCACAAGAGACCCAGTACTTC. Amino acids: CASSPQGAQETQYF.

The chain combines TRBV28 with TRBJ1-2; D is perhaps TRBD1 (6 bases). The germline V gene encodes CDR1 MDHEN and CDR2 SYDVKM. The CDR3 is made up of 13 amino acids. The ends were cut back, 3 bases at V and 6 bases at J, with 11 bases in the middle. CDR3 sequence (DNA): TGTGCCAGCAGTTTCAGGGGCGCGGATGGCTACACCTTC. Its translation is CASSFRGADGYTF.

The V gene is TRBV7-2, the J gene TRBJ2-1, with 8 bases fitting TRBD2. Trimming cost V 8 bases and J 4 bases; bases outside gene matches: 7. Germline CDR1 SGHTA, CDR2 FQGNSA. The CDR3 is 14 amino acids. DNA of the CDR3: TGTGCCAGCGGGTCGGCTAGCGGGTACAATGAGCAGTTCTTC. This gives the protein CASGSASGYNEQFF.

This clone was detected only a few times. The CDR3 bases are TGTGCCAGCAGCGCCCGGGACAGGCTCACAGATACGCAGTATTTT. Protein: CASSARDRLTDTQYF. The rearrangement links TRBV5-6 to TRBJ2-3; 8 bases line up with TRBD1. The ends lost 4 bases at V and 2 bases at J; junction bases unmatched: 6. This CDR3 is built from 15 residues. The germline CDR1 and CDR2 sequences are SGHDT and YYEEEE.

On this clone: Because the CDR3's place on the DNA is in doubt, the DNA is left out and the CDR3 is given as listed by TCRdb. V usage is TRBV13 and J usage is TRBJ2-1; the table's TRBD2 call for D was not verified on the DNA. Germline V lookup: CDR1 PRHDT, CDR2 FYEKMQ (reference sequence). A total of 14 residues make up the CDR3, ends included. The CDR3 loop is CASSPPGVAGGAVF.

The rearrangement uses TRBV12-3 or TRBV12-4 and TRBJ1-2; D is uncertain. V was cut by 1 base and J by 7 bases, with 10 bases left in between. CDR3 length: 13 residues. The CDR3 DNA sequence: TGTGCCAGCAGTTTAGGCTTCTCGGGTGGCTACACCTTC. Translating gives CASSLGFSGGYTF.

This rearrangement joins TRBV19 to TRBJ2-7, with 7 positions matching TRBD1. The germline V gene has CDR1 LNHDA and CDR2 SQIVND (reference sequence). This CDR3 region has 11 residues. With V trimmed by 10 bases and J by 2 bases, 2 bases remained unmatched. The CDR3 region is CATGQAYEQYF. The CDR3 DNA follows: TGTGCCACCGGACAGGCCTACGAGCAGTACTTC.

The rearrangement joins TRBV6-5 to TRBJ2-2; tentative D call: TRBD1 (5 bases). The V and J ends lost 7 bases and 2 bases respectively, with 14 bases between them. The CDR3 has 15 amino acids. CDR1 is MNHEY, CDR2 SVGAGI, per germline. Here the CDR3 reads CASTPDTVNTGELFF. The CDR3 nucleotides read TGTGCCAGCACCCCGGACACCGTAAACACCGGGGAGCTGTTTTTT.

This chain links TRBV5-4 with TRBJ1-6; D is unclear. Germline V lookup: CDR1 SGHNT, CDR2 YYREEE (reference sequence). Trimming removed 0 bases from V and 7 bases from J, with 5 bases in between. This CDR3 has 13 residues. Here the CDR3 DNA reads TGTGCCAGCAGCTTGGCGGGGAATTCACCCCTCCACTTT. It is translated as CASSLAGNSPLHF.

V and J are TRBV3-1 (or the pseudogene TRBV3-2) and TRBJ1-2, with 9 bases fitting TRBD1. Germline V gene sequence: CDR1 LGHDT, CDR2 YNNKEL (reference sequence). This CDR3 has 13 amino acids. Losses at the gene ends were 1 base for V and 6 bases for J; bases not matched to a gene: 0. The CDR3 is CASSQGQGDGYTF. CDR3 coding DNA: TGTGCCAGCAGCCAAGGACAGGGGGATGGCTACACCTTC.

V gene TRBV9 combines with J gene TRBJ2-2; no clear D. V was shortened by 0 bases and J by 7 bases, with 10 bases between the two germline ends. This CDR3 spans 14 amino acids. Germline V CDR1 and CDR2: SGDLS, YYNGEE. CDR3 nucleotides: TGTGCCAGCAGCGTAGCTTTTGCGAGCGGGGAGCTGTTTTTT. Amino acid sequence: CASSVAFASGELFF.

V gene TRBV29-1 combines with J gene TRBJ2-1, with D possibly being TRBD2 (7 bases). V was cut by 5 bases and J by 10 bases, with 18 bases left in between. In germline, CDR1 is SQVTM, CDR2 ANQGSEA. The CDR3 is 13 amino acids. CDR3 region: CSVQKGGPGEQFF. The CDR3 region has the DNA TGCAGCGTTCAAAAGGGGGGGCCTGGGGAGCAGTTCTTC.

The J gene is TRBJ1-3, the V gene TRBV10-3, with a possible D match to TRBD1 (6 bases). The CDR3 loop spans 15 amino acids. The germline V gene has CDR1 ENHRY and CDR2 SYGVKD. The V end lost 6 bases, the J end lost 0 bases, and 12 bases lay between the germline ends. CDR3 DNA sequence: TGTGCCATCAGGCAGGGGCTTATCTCTGGAAACACCATATATTTT. Protein product: CAIRQGLISGNTIYF.

The DNA for the CDR3 is TGCGCCAGCAGCCAAGGATTAGCGGGAGCAACAGATACGCAGTATTTT. Translating it yields CASSQGLAGATDTQYF. The chain uses TRBV4-1 and TRBJ2-3; 9 bases are shared with TRBD2. This CDR3 has 16 amino acids. Germline V CDR1 and CDR2: MGHRA, YSYEKL. With 1 base clipped from V and 3 bases from J, the junction kept 5 bases outside the gene matches.

This chain links TRBV28 with TRBJ2-1; D is undetermined. The V gene lost 5 bases and the J gene lost 0 bases, with 8 bases spanning the gap. Germline values: CDR1 MDHEN, CDR2 SYDVKM. CDR3 size: 14 residues. This CDR3 reads CASSQATSYNEQFF. The CDR3 DNA reads as TGTGCCAGCAGTCAAGCCACCTCCTACAATGAGCAGTTCTTC.

The rearrangement joins TRBV18 to TRBJ2-7; 11 bases agree with TRBD2. Germline CDR1 and CDR2: KGHSH and LQKENI. CDR3 size: 15 residues. Losses at the gene ends were 3 bases for V and 2 bases for J; bases not matched to a gene: 3. The CDR3, as DNA: TGTGCCAGCTCACCCCAGACTAGCGGGACCTACGAGCAGTACTTC. This codes for CASSPQTSGTYEQYF.